Listed below are T cell receptor beta chains from one sample, sequenced in a study of T-cell reconstitution after alpha-beta-depleted transplantation in children. TCRdb itself ran the PCR reads through MiXCR, one entry per CDR3 protein. The table has 200,000 to 250,000 distinct CDR3 sequences, around 8% seen once. Source: PBMCs, mostly from graft donor cells, taken 180 days after TCRalphabeta/CD19-depleted stem cell transplant. These receptors were collected from a male patient between 10 and 17 years old who had a stem cell transplant for acute lymphoblastic leukemia, so the T cells may come from the graft donor. CDR3s include the opening cysteine and the closing phenylalanine or tryptophan. D genes are given only for firm matches.

TRBD1	TRBV29-1	TRBJ2-3	CSGTGGYSTDTQYF
TRBD1	TRBV20-1	TRBJ1-1	CSALTGLNTEAFF
TRBD2	TRBV6-2/TRBV6-3	TRBJ2-1	CASTHDSSGAVSNEQFF
NA	TRBV6-5	TRBJ2-1	CASMGNEQFF
TRBD1	TRBV7-9	TRBJ2-7	CASSFSGTGGSEQYF
TRBD2	TRBV6-1	TRBJ2-1	CASSKTSGRYPYNEQFF
TRBD1	TRBV9	TRBJ1-1	CASSPPQGRNTEAFF
TRBD2	TRBV7-8	TRBJ2-7	CASSPADFGRATHEQYF
NA	TRBV7-9	TRBJ1-1	CASSLALGGGTEAFF
NA	TRBV12-3/TRBV12-4	TRBJ1-5	CASSLHSSNQPQHF
TRBD2	TRBV7-2	TRBJ2-4	CASSLGPGRENIQYF
NA	TRBV4-2	TRBJ1-5	CAISPGQFGGHNQPQHF
NA	TRBV7-9	TRBJ2-3	CASSLRTSDTQYF
TRBD2	TRBV27	TRBJ2-5	CASRPLSGTSVRGAQYF
NA	TRBV5-1	TRBJ2-7	CASNQGPEQYF